In this sample, the clone carrying this T cell receptor (beta chain) turned up many times. These data belong to a study of T cells in Graves' hyperthyroidism and ophthalmopathy. Amplification of TCR beta CDR3 regions used RNA as the template. First-round RT-PCR targeting the TCR CDR3 was performed with the HTBI primer set. Each CDR3 protein gets one entry after TCRdb re-called the multiplex PCR reads with MiXCR. The table shows hundreds of thousands of distinct CDR3 sequences, with under 15% occurring only once. The CDR3 extends over 14 amino acids. The germline V gene encodes CDR1 MDHEN and CDR2 SYDVKM. V lost 5 bases to trimming and J lost 4 bases, with 12 bases between them.

The TCR originated in a woman in her 30s with Graves' hyperthyroidism. The chain combines TRBV28 with TRBJ2-1; a possible D gene is TRBD1 (5 bases). The specimen was blood. Written as DNA, the CDR3 is TGTGCCAGCAGTCCCGTGGGGCCGTACAATGAGCAGTTCTTC. Its translation is CASSPVGPYNEQFF.